The rows below give T cell receptor beta chains drawn from one sample of a study of blood T cell repertoires in COVID-19. The protocol was immunoSEQ multiplex PCR, while the TCRdb copy is restricted to in-frame clones and leaves out a portion. The table shows 210,000 or so clones, with approximately 83% occurring only once. Sample: PBMCs or T cells enriched from blood (not recorded which). All receptors derive from a woman aged 50 to 65 who had been exposed to COVID-19. Both conserved end residues are part of each CDR3.

v_call: TRBV11-2; j_call: TRBJ1-3; cdr3_aa: CASSSRQGVWGNTIYF
v_call: TRBV6-5; j_call: TRBJ1-3; cdr3_aa: CASSYSRPAPGNTIYF
v_call: TRBV18; j_call: TRBJ2-3; cdr3_aa: CASSPPTGDTQYF
v_call: TRBV4-1; j_call: TRBJ1-6; cdr3_aa: CASSRIDRGLTPLHF
v_call: TRBV6-5; j_call: TRBJ1-5; cdr3_aa: CASRAGRGDQPQHF
v_call: TRBV7-9; j_call: TRBJ2-5; cdr3_aa: CASSLVGRLEETQYF
v_call: TRBV19; j_call: TRBJ1-2; cdr3_aa: CASSIVSGAGGYTF
v_call: TRBV3-1/TRBV3-2; j_call: TRBJ1-1; cdr3_aa: CASSQEGGRRTEAFF
v_call: TRBV2; j_call: TRBJ1-2; cdr3_aa: CASSEEGTGLGGYTF
v_call: TRBV24-1; j_call: TRBJ2-3; cdr3_aa: CATSGGTGTRQVDTDTQYF